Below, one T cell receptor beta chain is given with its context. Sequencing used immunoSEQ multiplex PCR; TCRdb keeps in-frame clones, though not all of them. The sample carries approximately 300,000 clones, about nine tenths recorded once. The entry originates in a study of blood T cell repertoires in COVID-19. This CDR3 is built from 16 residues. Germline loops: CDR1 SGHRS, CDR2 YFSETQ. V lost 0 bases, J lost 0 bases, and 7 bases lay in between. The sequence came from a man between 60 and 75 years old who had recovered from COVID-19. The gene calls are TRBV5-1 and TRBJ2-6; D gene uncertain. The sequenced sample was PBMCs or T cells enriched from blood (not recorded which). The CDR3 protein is CASSLGLSSGANVLTF. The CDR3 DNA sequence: TGCGCCAGCAGCTTGGGCCTGAGCTCTGGGGCCAACGTCCTGACTTTC.